The 25 T cell receptor beta chains below all came from one sample that was sequenced in a study of human T cells and chemical hapten exposure. Each cDNA molecule in the library carried unique molecular identifiers. TCRdb used MiXCR to reprocess the reads, holding one entry per CDR3 protein. The data show 95,000 to 150,000 distinct CDR3 sequences, with about 7.7% seen just once and about 1.4% held by the top ten. It was from unfractionated whole blood that total RNA was extracted. Sequences were obtained from whole blood. The receptors originated from a human donor in good health. Some clones in this sample may be carry-over from other donors' samples.

This chain links TRBV20-1 with TRBJ2-1; D gene unclear. Per the germline V gene, CDR1 is DFQATT and CDR2 is SNEGSKA (reference sequence). V lost 1 base and J 1 base, leaving 5 bases between the germline ends. The CDR3 is 13 amino acids. The CDR3 DNA reads TGCAGTGCTAGAGGTCAGTCCTACAATGAGCAGTTCTTC. Its translation: CSARGQSYNEQFF.

This sequence joins TRBV7-2 and TRBJ2-4; tentatively, D is TRBD1 or TRBD2 (6 bases each). Looked up from germline, CDR1 is SGHTA and CDR2 is FQGNSA. The CDR3 contains 16 residues. V gave up 5 bases and J gave up 0 bases, with 14 bases separating them. The CDR3: CASSPEGGIAKNIQYF. The CDR3 DNA sequence: TGTGCCAGCAGCCCAGAGGGGGGTATAGCCAAAAACATTCAGTACTTC.

The gene calls are TRBV20-1 and TRBJ2-3; 10 bases agree with TRBD2. The CDR3 contains 14 residues. Germline-derived CDR1 and CDR2 are DFQATT and SNEGSKA (reference sequence). Unmatched junction bases numbered 6, after V lost 3 bases and J lost 6 bases. As DNA, the CDR3 is TGCAGTGCTAGGAGCGGGGGGGCGGGTGATACGCAGTATTTT. Encoded protein: CSARSGGAGDTQYF.

There are a few counts of this clonotype. The chain carries TRBV20-1 and TRBJ2-3; 12 bases match TRBD2. Looked up from germline, CDR1 is DFQATT and CDR2 is SNEGSKA (reference sequence). J was trimmed by 2 bases and V by 6 bases; bases with no gene match: 12. CDR3 length equals 17 residues. The CDR3 here is CSAEAPSGGGPTDTQYF. The CDR3 DNA sequence: TGCAGTGCAGAGGCCCCTAGCGGGGGGGGTCCCACAGATACGCAGTATTTT.

The genes are TRBV5-1 and TRBJ2-5; the D gene is possibly TRBD1 (6 bases). Germline V gives CDR1 SGHRS, CDR2 YFSETQ. Between the trimmed V and J ends, which lost 5 bases and 4 bases, there was a span of 15 bases. CDR3 length: 14 amino acids. The CDR3 DNA reads TGCGCCAGCAGTCGGGCAGGGGCCGTAGAGACCCAGTACTTC. As protein: CASSRAGAVETQYF.

This sequence joins TRBV29-1 and TRBJ1-1; 12 bases are a match to TRBD1. The junction had 18 bases not matched to a gene; V was cut back by 4 bases and J by 6 bases. This CDR3 spans 18 amino acids. Per the germline V gene, CDR1 is SQVTM and CDR2 is ANQGSEA. CDR3: CSVADITGTGGQNAEAFF. For the CDR3, the DNA is TGCAGCGTTGCCGACATTACCGGGACAGGGGGCCAGAATGCTGAAGCTTTCTTT.

In this sample, this clonotype turned up a few times. The chain couples TRBV4-1 to TRBJ2-1, with D possibly being TRBD2 (7 bases). Germline values: CDR1 MGHRA, CDR2 YSYEKL. The CDR3 runs to 17 residues. Trimming took off 1 base at V and 8 bases at J, with 21 bases between the two ends. The CDR3 here is CASSQGPGERDIDEQFF. The CDR3 DNA sequence: TGCGCCAGCAGCCAAGGTCCCGGTGAGCGGGACATCGATGAGCAGTTCTTC.

This clonotype was counted many times. The chain employs TRBV6-2 or TRBV6-3 and TRBJ1-1; tentative D call: TRBD1 (5 bases). This CDR3 region has 13 residues. V lost 2 bases and J lost 2, with 6 bases in between. CDR1 and CDR2 from the germline V gene are MNHEY and SVGEGT. The CDR3 here is CASSYRDNTEAFF. DNA for the CDR3: TGTGCCAGCAGTTACCGGGACAACACTGAAGCTTTCTTT.

In its sample, this clonotype was seen a few times. The CDR3 loop is CASSPGLTENTGELFF. CDR3 nucleotide sequence: TGTGCCAGCAGCCCGGGACTAACGGAGAACACCGGGGAGCTGTTTTTT. This chain links TRBV12-3 or TRBV12-4 with TRBJ2-2, with 7 bases matching TRBD2. Germline trimming cut 6 bases from V and 1 base from J; bases unmatched to any gene: 8. CDR3 size: 16 residues.

The rearrangement links TRBV29-1 to TRBJ2-3; 7 bases agree with TRBD1. TRBJ1-5 matches the DNA end more closely, so the J call is doubtful. The germline V gene has CDR1 SQVTM and CDR2 ANQGSEA. The CDR3 runs to 13 residues. The CDR3 DNA sequence: TGCAGCGTCCGACAGGGATTCACAGATACGCAGCATTTT. It encodes CSVRQGFTDTQHF.

There are a few counts of this clonotype. V gene TRBV7-9 combines with J gene TRBJ2-7; D unresolved. Germline loops: CDR1 SEHNR, CDR2 FQNEAQ (reference sequence). Between the trimmed V and J ends, which lost 1 base and 6 bases, there was a span of 10 bases. CDR3 length: 13 residues. The CDR3 reads CASSLGTWGEQYF. The CDR3 DNA sequence: TGTGCCAGCAGCTTAGGCACCTGGGGCGAGCAGTACTTC.

This clonotype occurred a few times. The J gene is TRBJ2-6, the V gene TRBV12-3 or TRBV12-4; no definite D call. This CDR3 contains 16 residues. The V end was cut by 5 bases, the J end by 2 bases, with 13 bases between. The CDR3 region is CASSPPVGTGANVLTF. DNA for the CDR3: TGTGCCAGCAGTCCCCCGGTAGGGACTGGGGCCAACGTCCTGACTTTC.

This clonotype was seen many times. The V and J genes are TRBV6-6 and TRBJ1-2, with 7 nucleotides matching TRBD1. From germline, CDR1 is MNHNY and CDR2 SVGAGI (reference sequence). The J segment lost 7 bases and the V segment lost 4 bases, leaving 9 bases of the junction unmatched. There are 14 residues in the CDR3. CDR3 bases: TGTGCCAGCAGTTCCCCATCGACAGGGCTTGGCTACACCTTC. It specifies CASSSPSTGLGYTF.

Remarks on this clonotype: A clone one base away is much larger, so this may be a read error. The chain is built from TRBV5-8 and TRBJ2-7, with 8 bases that match TRBD1. This CDR3 is 13 amino acids long. In germline, CDR1 is SGHTS, CDR2 YDEGEE. V trimming: 6 bases; J trimming: 3 bases; junction bases outside the gene matches: 5. The CDR3 spells CASNSTGVYEQYF. CDR3 bases: TGTGCCAGCAACTCGACAGGGGTCTACGAGCAGTACTTC.

The rearrangement uses TRBV5-6 and TRBJ2-4; 7 bases align to TRBD2. The germline V gene has CDR1 SGHDT and CDR2 YYEEEE. This CDR3 region has 15 residues. V gave up 3 bases and J gave up 2 bases; unmatched junction bases: 5. The CDR3 protein is CASSSGLGSKNIQYF. CDR3 nucleotide sequence: TGTGCCAGCAGCTCCGGACTAGGGTCCAAAAACATTCAGTACTTC.

This chain connects TRBV7-2 to TRBJ1-4; the D gene is possibly TRBD1 (6 bases). The CDR3 contains 14 residues. Germline V lookup: CDR1 SGHTA, CDR2 FQGNSA. V shed 5 bases and J shed 4 bases, with 11 bases lying between them. The CDR3 DNA reads as TGTGCCAGCAGCCCAAGACAGGATAATGAAAAACTGTTTTTT. Amino acid sequence: CASSPRQDNEKLFF. The full variable domain, in which reference TRBV7-2 and TRBJ1-4 provide the parts outside the CDR3, is GAGVSQSPSNKVTEKGKDVELRCDPISGHTALYWYRQSLGQGLEFLIYFQGNSAPDKSGLPSDRFSAERTGGSVSTLTIQRTQQEDSAVYLCASSPRQDNEKLFFGSGTQLSVL.

This clonotype has a handful of counts. V usage is TRBV19 and J usage is TRBJ2-5; D is possibly TRBD1 (6 bases). The V and J ends lost 8 bases and 5 bases respectively, with 15 bases between them. The CDR3 spans 13 residues. Germline V CDR1 and CDR2: LNHDA, SQIVND (reference sequence). The CDR3, as DNA: TGTGCCAGTTCCCAGGGGAGTGCGGAGACCCAGTACTTC. It yields the protein CASSQGSAETQYF.

This clonotype showed up many times. The V and J genes are TRBV29-1 and TRBJ2-1; tentatively, D is TRBD1 (5 bases). This CDR3 has 14 amino acids. V gave up 3 bases and J gave up 2 bases, with 11 bases separating them. CDR1 SQVTM and CDR2 ANQGSEA come from the germline V gene. CDR3 amino acids: CSVDTPGPYNEQFF. The DNA of the CDR3 is TGCAGCGTTGATACCCCAGGGCCCTACAATGAGCAGTTCTTC.

The chain combines TRBV5-4 with TRBJ2-1; 9 bases are a match to TRBD2. Germline CDR1 reads SGHNT; CDR2 reads YYREEE (reference sequence). Losses at the gene ends were 4 bases for V and 5 bases for J; bases not matched to a gene: 10. CDR3 length: 16 residues. The CDR3 DNA is TGTGCCAGCAGCCGTGGGGGCGGGGGGGCCCACAATGAGCAGTTCTTC. It specifies CASSRGGGGAHNEQFF.

The chain recombines TRBV20-1 with TRBJ1-2; D may be TRBD1 (5 bases). The CDR3 sequence is 15 residues long. Per germline, CDR1 DFQATT and CDR2 SNEGSKA (reference sequence). Between the trimmed V and J ends, which lost 3 bases and 8 bases, there was a span of 22 bases. The CDR3 loop is CSARGQTEGLGGYTF. The CDR3, as DNA: TGCAGTGCTAGGGGCCAGACAGAAGGCCTCGGCGGCTACACCTTC.

This chain uses TRBV6-1 with TRBJ1-3; D is uncertain. Germline CDR1 MNHNS, CDR2 SASEGT. V lost 3 bases, J lost 0 bases, and 18 bases lay in between. The CDR3 covers 18 residues. CDR3 loop: CASSDVPPRQFSGNTIYF. CDR3 in DNA: TGTGCCAGCAGTGACGTTCCTCCCAGGCAGTTCTCTGGAAACACCATATATTTT.

This clonotype was picked up many times. The V call is TRBV6-5, the J call TRBJ1-6, with no clear D. In germline, CDR1 is MNHEY, CDR2 SVGAGI. Trimming removed 2 bases at V and 0 bases at J, with 11 bases between. This CDR3 is 17 amino acids long. The CDR3 coding sequence is TGTGCCAGCAGTTACGCGGGTGTAAGCTCCTATAATTCACCCCTCCACTTT. This encodes CASSYAGVSSYNSPLHF.

V gene TRBV5-1 combines with J gene TRBJ2-5, with 9 bases fitting TRBD1. The V segment lost 4 bases and the J segment 2 bases; nucleotides outside the gene matches: 6. The germline gives CDR1 SGHRS, CDR2 YFSETQ. This CDR3 has 15 amino acids. In DNA form, the CDR3 reads TGCGCCAGCAGCCACCGGGACAGGGCTCAAGAGACCCAGTACTTC. The encoded protein is CASSHRDRAQETQYF. Based on the CDR3 plus reference TRBV5-1 and TRBJ2-5, the full variable domain is KAGVTQTPRYLIKTRGQQVTLSCSPISGHRSVSWYQQTPGQGLQFLFEYFSETQRNKGNFPGRFSGRQFSNSRSEMNVSTLELGDSALYLCASSHRDRAQETQYFGPGTRLLVL.

There are a few counts of this clonotype. This chain joins TRBV6-2 or TRBV6-3 and TRBJ2-2; 12 positions agree with TRBD2. The CDR3 is made up of 18 amino acids. The germline gives CDR1 MNHEY, CDR2 SVGEGT. The J segment lost 0 bases and the V segment lost 2 bases, leaving 4 bases of the junction unmatched. DNA of the CDR3: TGTGCCAGCAGTTACACTACTAGCGGGGGGACGAACACCGGGGAGCTGTTTTTT. Protein: CASSYTTSGGTNTGELFF.

There are many counts of this clonotype. This rearrangement joins TRBV12-3 or TRBV12-4 to TRBJ2-7; 7 bases map to TRBD1. This CDR3 contains 16 residues. With 8 bases clipped from V and 3 bases from J, the junction kept 16 bases outside the gene matches. Written as DNA, the CDR3 is TGTGCCAGCGGGAAGGGGGCCGGCGTAAACTACTACGAGCAGTACTTC. Its translation: CASGKGAGVNYYEQYF.